This record concerns one TCR beta chain sequence. Its specificity is not known. These memory T cells were uncultured and sequenced directly after ex vivo isolation. Sequencing used immunoSEQ multiplex PCR; TCRdb keeps in-frame clones, though not all of them. Counted here are 20,000 to 25,000 clones, roughly 84% occurring once; the ten biggest clones make up less than 0.75%. This entry comes from a study of CD4 T cell repertoires in COVID-19. Findings and caveats of the study: SARS-CoV and/or HKU1 spike cultures shared between roughly 6 and 28% of SARS-CoV-2 clonotypes.

V was shortened by 4 bases and J by 4 bases, with 14 bases between the two germline ends. The CDR3 covers 14 residues. Germline-derived CDR1 and CDR2 are MDHEN and SYDVKM. The chain is built from TRBV28 and TRBJ2-7, with D possibly TRBD1 on 6 matching bases. Sample: central memory CD4+ T cells from blood, taken before the COVID-19 pandemic. The sequence was obtained from a human donor who had COVID-19. CDR3 protein: CASSSPGHTYEQYF. CDR3 DNA: TGTGCCAGCAGTTCTCCGGGACATACTTACGAGCAGTACTTC.